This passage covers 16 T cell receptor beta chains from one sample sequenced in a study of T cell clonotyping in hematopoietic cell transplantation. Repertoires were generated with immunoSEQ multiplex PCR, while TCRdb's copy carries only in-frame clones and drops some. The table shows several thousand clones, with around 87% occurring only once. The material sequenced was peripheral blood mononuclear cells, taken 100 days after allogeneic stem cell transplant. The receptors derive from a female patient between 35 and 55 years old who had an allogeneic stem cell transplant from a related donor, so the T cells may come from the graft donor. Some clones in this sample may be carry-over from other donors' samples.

Here the CDR3 DNA reads TGTGCCAGCAGTTTGGAGGGGGCGAATAACTATGGCTACACCTTC. This codes for CASSLEGANNYGYTF. V is TRBV27 and J is TRBJ1-2, with 7 bases fitting TRBD1. CDR1 MNHEY and CDR2 SMNVEV come from the germline V gene (reference sequence). J was trimmed by 1 base and V by 3 bases; bases with no gene match: 5. The CDR3 has 15 residues.

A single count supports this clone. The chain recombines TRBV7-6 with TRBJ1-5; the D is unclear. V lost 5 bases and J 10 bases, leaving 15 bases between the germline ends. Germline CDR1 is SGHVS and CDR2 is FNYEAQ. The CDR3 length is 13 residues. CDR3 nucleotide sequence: TGTGCCAGCAGCGCGGACGGGGTAGAACCCCAGCATTTT. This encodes CASSADGVEPQHF.

CDR3 coding DNA: TGTGCCAGCAGGGACAGGGGGAGCTCCTACGAGCAGTACTTC. It yields the protein CASRDRGSSYEQYF. This chain connects TRBV6-1 to TRBJ2-7, with 10 bases identical to TRBD1. Germline trimming cut 6 bases from V and 0 bases from J; bases unmatched to any gene: 2. The CDR3 has 14 residues. Germline V gives CDR1 MNHNS, CDR2 SASEGT.

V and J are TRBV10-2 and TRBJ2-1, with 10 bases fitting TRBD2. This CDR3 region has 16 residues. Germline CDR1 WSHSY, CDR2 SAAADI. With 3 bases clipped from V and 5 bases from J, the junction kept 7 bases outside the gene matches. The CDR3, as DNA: TGCGCCAGCAGTGAAAGCGGGAGGGCCCGAAACAATGAGCAGTTCTTC. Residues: CASSESGRARNNEQFF.

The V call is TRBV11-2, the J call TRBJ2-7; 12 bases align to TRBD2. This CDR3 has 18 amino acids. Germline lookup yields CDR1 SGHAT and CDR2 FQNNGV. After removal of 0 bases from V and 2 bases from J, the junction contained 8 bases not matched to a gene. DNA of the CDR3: TGTGCCAGCAGCTTAGAGCCCTTTCGGACTAGCGGGACCTACGAGCAGTACTTC. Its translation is CASSLEPFRTSGTYEQYF.

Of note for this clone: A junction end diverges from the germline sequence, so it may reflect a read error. The CDR3 DNA follows: TGTGCCAGGTCACTAGCGAACGAGCAGTGCTTC. It codes for CARSLANEQCF. V gene TRBV11-3 combines with J gene TRBJ2-7; 7 bases align to TRBD2. This CDR3 spans 11 amino acids. Germline V gene data show CDR1 as SGHNT and CDR2 as YENEEA.

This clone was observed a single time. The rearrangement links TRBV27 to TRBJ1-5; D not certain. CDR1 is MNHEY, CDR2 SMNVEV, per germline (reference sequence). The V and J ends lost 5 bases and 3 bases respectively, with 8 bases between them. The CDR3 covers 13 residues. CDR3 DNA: TGTGCCAGCAGTCCCCGGTTCAATCAGCCCCAGCATTTT. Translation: CASSPRFNQPQHF.

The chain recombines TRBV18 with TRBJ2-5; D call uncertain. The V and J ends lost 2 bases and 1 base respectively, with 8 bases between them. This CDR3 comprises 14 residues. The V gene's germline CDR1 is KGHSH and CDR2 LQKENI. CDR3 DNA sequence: TGTGCCAGCTCACCAGCGTCTACCCAAGAGACCCAGTACTTC. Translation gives CASSPASTQETQYF.

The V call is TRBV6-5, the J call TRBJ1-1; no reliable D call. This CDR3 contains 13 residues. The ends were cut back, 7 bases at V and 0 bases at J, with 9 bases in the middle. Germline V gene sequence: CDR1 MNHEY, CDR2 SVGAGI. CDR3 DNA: TGTGCCAGCACCACCCGCATGAACACTGAAGCTTTCTTT. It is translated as CASTTRMNTEAFF.

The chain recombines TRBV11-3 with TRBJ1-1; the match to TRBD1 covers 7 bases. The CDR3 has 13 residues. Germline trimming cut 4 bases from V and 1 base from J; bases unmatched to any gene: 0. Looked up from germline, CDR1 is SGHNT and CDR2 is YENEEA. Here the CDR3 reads CASSWTGNTEAFF. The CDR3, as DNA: TGTGCCAGCAGCTGGACAGGGAACACTGAAGCTTTCTTT.

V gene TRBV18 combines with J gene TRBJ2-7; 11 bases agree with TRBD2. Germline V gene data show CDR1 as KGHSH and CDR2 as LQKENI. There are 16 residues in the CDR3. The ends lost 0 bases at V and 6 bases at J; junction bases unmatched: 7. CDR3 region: CASSPPSLAGVGEQYF. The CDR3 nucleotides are TGTGCCAGCTCACCACCCTCACTAGCGGGAGTGGGCGAGCAGTACTTC.

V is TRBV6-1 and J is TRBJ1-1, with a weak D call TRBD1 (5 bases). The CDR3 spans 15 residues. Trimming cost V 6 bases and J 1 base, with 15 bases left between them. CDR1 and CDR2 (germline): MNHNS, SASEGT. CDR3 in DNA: TGTGCCAGCAGCGGACTCCGTAGGGGGAACACTGAAGCTTTCTTT. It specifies CASSGLRRGNTEAFF.

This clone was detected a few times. The CDR3 loop is CASSRSGQLRGVNTEAFF. CDR3 DNA sequence: TGTGCCAGCAGCCGGAGTGGACAGTTAAGAGGGGTGAACACTGAAGCTTTCTTT. The chain combines TRBV7-9 with TRBJ1-1; the D gene is possibly TRBD1 (6 bases). Germline-derived CDR1 and CDR2 are SEHNR and FQNEAQ (reference sequence). The CDR3 is 18 residues long. V gave up 5 bases and J gave up 0 bases, with 22 bases separating them.

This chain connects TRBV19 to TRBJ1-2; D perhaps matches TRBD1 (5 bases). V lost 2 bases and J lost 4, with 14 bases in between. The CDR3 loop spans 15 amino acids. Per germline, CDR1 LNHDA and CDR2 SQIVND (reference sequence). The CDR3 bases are TGTGCCAGTAGTATATTGGGGGAAGTGAGCTATGGCTACACCTTC. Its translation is CASSILGEVSYGYTF.

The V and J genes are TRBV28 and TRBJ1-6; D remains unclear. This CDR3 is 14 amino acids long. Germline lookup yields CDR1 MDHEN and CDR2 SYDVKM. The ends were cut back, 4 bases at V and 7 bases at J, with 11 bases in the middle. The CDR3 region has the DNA TGTGCCAGCAGTTGGAGAACCACCAATTCACCCCTCCACTTT. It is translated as CASSWRTTNSPLHF.

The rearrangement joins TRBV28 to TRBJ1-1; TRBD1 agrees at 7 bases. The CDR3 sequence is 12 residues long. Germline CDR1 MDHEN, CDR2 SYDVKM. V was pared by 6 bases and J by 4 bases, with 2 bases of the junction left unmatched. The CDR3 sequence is CASRSGGTEAFF. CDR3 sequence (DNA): TGTGCCAGCAGGTCAGGGGGCACTGAAGCTTTCTTT.